This TCR beta chain was documented in a study of T-cell memory formation after mild COVID-19. Study-level findings and limits: Proof of SARS-CoV-2 specificity was absent for the second-wave clones that crested on day 37. Later expanders leaned CD4+, whereas day 15 to 85 contracting clones were balanced CD4/CD8. Clones which contracted sat mainly in CM and EM if CD4+, and in EMRA if CD8+.

CDR1 is SEHNR and CDR2 is FQNEAQ in the germline V gene (reference sequence). This CDR3 region has 16 residues. Trimming took off 5 bases at V and 5 bases at J, with 21 bases between the two ends. cDNA libraries for TCR alpha and TCR beta, carrying sample barcodes and UMIs, came from 5'RACE with constant-segment primers. Each CDR3 protein is one row after TCRdb ran MiXCR on the 5' RACE reads. The table has roughly 300,000 distinct CDR3 sequences, about 16% seen once. A remark on this clonotype: What it recognizes is unknown.

Sequenced input: PBMCs or a T cell subset sorted from them (not recorded which). The chain has TRBV7-9 and TRBJ2-5; D gene uncertain. This clonotype was sampled from a man aged 18 to 35 who had mild COVID-19 (a few samples of this study predate the infection). Cell type and time point are not known. As DNA, the CDR3 is TGTGCCAGCAGCCGTTCGATGGACCAGCAGCCGGAGACCCAGTACTTC. Translation gives CASSRSMDQQPETQYF.